The TCR beta chain described here comes from a study of shared clonotypes between healthy human individuals. Overall study context: Per-donor plates numbered three CD4 naive, three CD4 memory, two CD8 naive and one CD8 memory.

The data were produced by immunoSEQ multiplex PCR, yet TCRdb's version contains in-frame clones alone and is incomplete. This table has 2 million to 2.5 million clones, 85% to 95% appearing once. As regards this clone: Antigen unknown.

CDR1 MDHEN and CDR2 SYDVKM come from the germline V gene. The CDR3 has 15 amino acids. Trimming removed 2 bases from V and 4 bases from J, with 14 bases in between. Study results and limitations: Memory subsets had estimated richness that was generally smaller than that of naive subsets.

The chain employs TRBV28 and TRBJ1-2; the D gene is possibly TRBD1 (5 bases). Specimen: naive CD4+ T cells sorted from blood. Stated subset: CD45RA+ positively selected. The TCR sequence derives from a man aged 18 to 30 in good health. The CDR3 nucleotides are TGTGCCAGCAGTTTACCCGGGACGGTAACCTATGGCTACACCTTC. Translating gives CASSLPGTVTYGYTF.